Given below is one T cell receptor (beta chain) in context. This CDR3 has 15 amino acids. Germline-derived CDR1 and CDR2 are MNHNS and SASEGT. J gave up 8 bases and V 0 bases, and 7 bases lay outside the gene matches. These data originate in a study of blood T cell repertoires in COVID-19. Produced via immunoSEQ multiplex PCR; TCRdb's table is partial and in-frame only. The sample includes about 300,000 clones, 89% of them seen just once. The sequenced sample consisted of peripheral blood. This chain uses TRBV6-1 with TRBJ2-4; 7 bases align to TRBD1. This clonotype was obtained from a woman younger than 45 with COVID-19, enrolled during active disease. The CDR3 nucleotides read TGTGCCAGCAGTGAAGCCACAGGGGTAACATACATTCAGTACTTC. Its translation: CASSEATGVTYIQYF.